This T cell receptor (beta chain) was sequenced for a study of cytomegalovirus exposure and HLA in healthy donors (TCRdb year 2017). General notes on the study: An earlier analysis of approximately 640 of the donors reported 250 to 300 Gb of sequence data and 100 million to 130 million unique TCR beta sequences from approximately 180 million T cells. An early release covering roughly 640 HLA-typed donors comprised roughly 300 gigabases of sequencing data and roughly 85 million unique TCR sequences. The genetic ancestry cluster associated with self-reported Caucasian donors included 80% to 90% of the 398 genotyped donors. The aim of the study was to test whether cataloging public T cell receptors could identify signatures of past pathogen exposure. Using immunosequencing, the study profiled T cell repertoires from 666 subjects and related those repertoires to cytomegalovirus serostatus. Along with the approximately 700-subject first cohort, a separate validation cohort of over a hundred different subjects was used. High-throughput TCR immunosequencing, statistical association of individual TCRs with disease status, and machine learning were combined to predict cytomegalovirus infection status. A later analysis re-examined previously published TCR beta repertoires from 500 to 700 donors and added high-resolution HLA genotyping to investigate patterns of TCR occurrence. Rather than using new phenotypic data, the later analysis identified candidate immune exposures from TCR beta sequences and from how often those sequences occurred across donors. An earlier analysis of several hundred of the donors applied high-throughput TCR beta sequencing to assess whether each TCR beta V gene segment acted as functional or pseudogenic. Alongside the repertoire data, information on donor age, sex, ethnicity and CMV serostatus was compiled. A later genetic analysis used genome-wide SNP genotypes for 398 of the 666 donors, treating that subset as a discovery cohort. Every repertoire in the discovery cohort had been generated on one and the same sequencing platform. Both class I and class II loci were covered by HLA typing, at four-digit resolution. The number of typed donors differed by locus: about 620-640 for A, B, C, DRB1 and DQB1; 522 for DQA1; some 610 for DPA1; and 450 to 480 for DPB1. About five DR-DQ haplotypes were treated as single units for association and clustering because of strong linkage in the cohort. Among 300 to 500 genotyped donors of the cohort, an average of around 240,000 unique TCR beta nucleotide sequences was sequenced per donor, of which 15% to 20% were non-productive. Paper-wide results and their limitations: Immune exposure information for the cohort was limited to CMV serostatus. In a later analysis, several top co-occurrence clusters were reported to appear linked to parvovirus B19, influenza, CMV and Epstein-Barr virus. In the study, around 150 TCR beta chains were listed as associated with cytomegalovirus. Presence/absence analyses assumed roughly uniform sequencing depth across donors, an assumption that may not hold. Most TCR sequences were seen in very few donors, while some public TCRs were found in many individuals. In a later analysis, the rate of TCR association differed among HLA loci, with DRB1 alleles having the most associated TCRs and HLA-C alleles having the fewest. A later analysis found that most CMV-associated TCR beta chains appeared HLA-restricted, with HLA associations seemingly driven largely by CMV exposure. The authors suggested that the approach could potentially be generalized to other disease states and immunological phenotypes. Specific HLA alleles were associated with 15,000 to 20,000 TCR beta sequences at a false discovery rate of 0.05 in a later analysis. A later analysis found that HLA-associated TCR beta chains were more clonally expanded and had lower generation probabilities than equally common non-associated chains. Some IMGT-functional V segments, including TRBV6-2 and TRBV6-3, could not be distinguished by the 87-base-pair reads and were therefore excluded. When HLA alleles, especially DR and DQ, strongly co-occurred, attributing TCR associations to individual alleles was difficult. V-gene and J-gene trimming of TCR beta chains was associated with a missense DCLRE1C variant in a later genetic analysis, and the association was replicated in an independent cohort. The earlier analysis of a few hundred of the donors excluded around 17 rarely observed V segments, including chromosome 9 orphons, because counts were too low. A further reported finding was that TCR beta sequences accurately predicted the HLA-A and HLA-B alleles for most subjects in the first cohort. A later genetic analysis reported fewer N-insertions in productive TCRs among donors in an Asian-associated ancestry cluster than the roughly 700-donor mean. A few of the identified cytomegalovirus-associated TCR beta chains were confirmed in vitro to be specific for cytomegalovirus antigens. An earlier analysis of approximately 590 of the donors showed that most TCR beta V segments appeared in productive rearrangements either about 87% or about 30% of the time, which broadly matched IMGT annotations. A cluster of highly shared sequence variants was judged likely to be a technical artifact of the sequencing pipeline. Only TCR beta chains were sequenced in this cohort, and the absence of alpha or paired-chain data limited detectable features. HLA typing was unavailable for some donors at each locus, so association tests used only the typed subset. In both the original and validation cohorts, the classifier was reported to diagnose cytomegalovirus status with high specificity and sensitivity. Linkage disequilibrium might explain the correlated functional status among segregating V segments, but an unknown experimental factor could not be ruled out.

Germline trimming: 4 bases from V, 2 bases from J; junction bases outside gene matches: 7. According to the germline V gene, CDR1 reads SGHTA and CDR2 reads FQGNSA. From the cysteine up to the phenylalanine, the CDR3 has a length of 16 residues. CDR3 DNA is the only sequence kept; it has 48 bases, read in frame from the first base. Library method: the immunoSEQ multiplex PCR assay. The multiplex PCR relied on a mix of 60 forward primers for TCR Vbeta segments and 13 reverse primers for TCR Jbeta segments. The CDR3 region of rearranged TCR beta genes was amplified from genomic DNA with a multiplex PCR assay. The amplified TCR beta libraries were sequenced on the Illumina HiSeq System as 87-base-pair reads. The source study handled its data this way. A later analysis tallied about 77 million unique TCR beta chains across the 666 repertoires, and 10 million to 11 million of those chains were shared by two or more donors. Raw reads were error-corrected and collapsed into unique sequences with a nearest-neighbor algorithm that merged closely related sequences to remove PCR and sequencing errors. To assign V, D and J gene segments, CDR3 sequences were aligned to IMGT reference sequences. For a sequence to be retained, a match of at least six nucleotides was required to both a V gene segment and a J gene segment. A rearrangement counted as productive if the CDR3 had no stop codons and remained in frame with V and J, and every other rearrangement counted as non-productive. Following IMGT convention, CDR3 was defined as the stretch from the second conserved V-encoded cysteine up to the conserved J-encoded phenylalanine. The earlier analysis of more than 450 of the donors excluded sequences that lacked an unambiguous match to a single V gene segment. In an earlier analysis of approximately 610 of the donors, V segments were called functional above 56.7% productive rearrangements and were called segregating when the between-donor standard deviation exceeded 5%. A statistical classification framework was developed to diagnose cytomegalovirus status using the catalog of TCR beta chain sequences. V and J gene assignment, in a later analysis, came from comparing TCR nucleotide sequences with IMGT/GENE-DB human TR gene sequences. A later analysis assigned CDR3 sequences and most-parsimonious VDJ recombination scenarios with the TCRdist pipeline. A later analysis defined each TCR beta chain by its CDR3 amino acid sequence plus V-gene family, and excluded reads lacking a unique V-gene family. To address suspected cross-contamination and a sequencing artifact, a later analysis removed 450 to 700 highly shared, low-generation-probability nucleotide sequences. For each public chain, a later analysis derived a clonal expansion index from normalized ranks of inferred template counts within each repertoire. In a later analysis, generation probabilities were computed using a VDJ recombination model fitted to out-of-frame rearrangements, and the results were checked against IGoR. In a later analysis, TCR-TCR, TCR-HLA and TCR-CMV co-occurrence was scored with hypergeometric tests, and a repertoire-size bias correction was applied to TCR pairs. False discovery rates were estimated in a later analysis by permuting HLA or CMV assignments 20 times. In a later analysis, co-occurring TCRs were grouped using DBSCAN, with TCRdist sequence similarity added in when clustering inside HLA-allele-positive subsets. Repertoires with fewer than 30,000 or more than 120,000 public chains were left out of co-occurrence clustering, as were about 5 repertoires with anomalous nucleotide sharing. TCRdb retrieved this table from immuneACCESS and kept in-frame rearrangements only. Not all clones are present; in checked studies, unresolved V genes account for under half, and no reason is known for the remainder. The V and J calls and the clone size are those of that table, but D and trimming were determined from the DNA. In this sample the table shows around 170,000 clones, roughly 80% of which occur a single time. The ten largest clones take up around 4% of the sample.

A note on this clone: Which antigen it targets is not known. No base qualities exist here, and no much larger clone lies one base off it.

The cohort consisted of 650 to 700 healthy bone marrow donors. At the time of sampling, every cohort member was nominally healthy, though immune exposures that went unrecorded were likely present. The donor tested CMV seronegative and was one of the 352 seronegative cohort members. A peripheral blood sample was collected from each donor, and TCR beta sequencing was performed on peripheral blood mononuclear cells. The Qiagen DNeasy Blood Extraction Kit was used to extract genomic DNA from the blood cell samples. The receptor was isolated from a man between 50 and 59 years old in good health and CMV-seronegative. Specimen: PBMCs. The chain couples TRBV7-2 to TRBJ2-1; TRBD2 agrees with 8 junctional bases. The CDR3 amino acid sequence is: CASSSASGRTYNEQFF. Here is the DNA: TGTGCCAGCAGCTCGGCTAGCGGGCGGACCTACAATGAGCAGTTCTTC. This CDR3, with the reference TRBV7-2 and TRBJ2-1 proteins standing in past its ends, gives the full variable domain GAGVSQSPSNKVTEKGKDVELRCDPISGHTALYWYRQSLGQGLEFLIYFQGNSAPDKSGLPSDRFSAERTGGSVSTLTIQRTQQEDSAVYLCASSSASGRTYNEQFFGPGTRLTVL.